Here is one T cell receptor beta chain with its context. These data belong to a study of blood T cell repertoires in COVID-19. Across the study: From the United States, Italy and Spain came samples of acute and convalescent COVID-19.

Measured with immunoSEQ multiplex PCR; TCRdb has only the in-frame clones, and not every one. This table has 350,000 to 450,000 clones, approximately 86% appearing once. The TCR was taken from a human donor in a cohort sampled during active COVID-19. The sequenced material came from peripheral blood.

The CDR3 DNA is TGTGCCACCAGCAGAGAGAGGGTACCCGGGGAGCTGTTTTTT. Translating it yields CATSRERVPGELFF. This chain connects TRBV15 to TRBJ2-2; maybe TRBD2 (5 bases). V lost 0 bases and J 6 bases, leaving 8 bases between the germline ends. Per germline, CDR1 LNHNV and CDR2 YYDKDF (reference sequence). This CDR3 is 14 amino acids long.